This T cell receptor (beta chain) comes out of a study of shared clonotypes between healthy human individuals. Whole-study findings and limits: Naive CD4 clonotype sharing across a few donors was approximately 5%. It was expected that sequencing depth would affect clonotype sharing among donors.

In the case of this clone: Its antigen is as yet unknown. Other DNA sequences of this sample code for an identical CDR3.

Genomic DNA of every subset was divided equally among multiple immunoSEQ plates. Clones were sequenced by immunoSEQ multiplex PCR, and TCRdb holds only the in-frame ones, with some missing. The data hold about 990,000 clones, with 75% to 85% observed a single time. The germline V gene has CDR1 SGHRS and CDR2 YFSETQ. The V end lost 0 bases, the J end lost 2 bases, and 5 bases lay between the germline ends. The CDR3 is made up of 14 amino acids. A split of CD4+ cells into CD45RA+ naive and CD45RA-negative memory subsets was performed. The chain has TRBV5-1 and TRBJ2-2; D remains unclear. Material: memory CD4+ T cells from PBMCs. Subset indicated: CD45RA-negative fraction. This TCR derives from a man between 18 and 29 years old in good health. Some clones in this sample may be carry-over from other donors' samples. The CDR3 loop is CASSLAFNTGELFF. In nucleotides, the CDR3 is TGCGCCAGCAGCTTGGCATTTAACACCGGGGAGCTGTTTTTT.